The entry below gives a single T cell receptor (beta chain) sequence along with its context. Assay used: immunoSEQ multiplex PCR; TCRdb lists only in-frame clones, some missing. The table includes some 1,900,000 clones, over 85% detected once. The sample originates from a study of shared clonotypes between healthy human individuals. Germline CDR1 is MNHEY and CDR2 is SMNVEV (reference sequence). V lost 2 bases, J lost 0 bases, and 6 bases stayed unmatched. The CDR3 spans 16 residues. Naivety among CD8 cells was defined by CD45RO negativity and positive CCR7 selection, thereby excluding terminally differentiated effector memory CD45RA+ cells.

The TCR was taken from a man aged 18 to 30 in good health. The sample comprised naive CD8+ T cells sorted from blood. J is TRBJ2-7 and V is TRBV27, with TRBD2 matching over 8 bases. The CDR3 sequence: CASSLLAGSLSYEQYF. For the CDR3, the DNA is TGTGCCAGCAGTTTACTAGCGGGCTCTCTCTCCTACGAGCAGTACTTC.